The 30 T cell receptor beta chains below were found in one sample sequenced in a study of blood T cells in healthy people across ages. Then a second PCR, running about 6 to 12 cycles, was carried out with a sample-barcoded 5' primer and a J-beta primer mix. Each CDR3 protein is one row after TCRdb ran MiXCR on the 5' RACE reads. The repertoire holds 800,000 or so distinct CDR3 sequences, with just under 25% as singletons. This sample also appeared in a second study, on T cells of mothers and their children.

Sequenced input: blood. These TCRs come from a boy younger than 18 in good health.

V and J are TRBV20-1 and TRBJ2-3; D could derive from TRBD1 or TRBD2 (5 bases each). Trimming stripped 6 bases from V and 4 bases from J, with 14 bases between. This CDR3 region has 13 residues. The germline V gene has CDR1 DFQATT and CDR2 SNEGSKA (reference sequence). The CDR3 sequence: CSAQGSVPDTQYF. CDR3 in DNA: TGCAGTGCCCAGGGTAGCGTCCCAGATACGCAGTATTTT.

In this sample, this clonotype turned up a few times. The chain combines TRBV20-1 with TRBJ2-4; possible D gene TRBD2, 5 bases. CDR3 length: 15 residues. V was shortened by 5 bases and J by 0 bases, with 14 bases between the two germline ends. In germline, CDR1 is DFQATT, CDR2 SNEGSKA (reference sequence). For the CDR3, the DNA is TGCAGTGCTCCCAGCCCAGGACTAGCCAAAAACATTCAGTACTTC. Protein sequence: CSAPSPGLAKNIQYF.

V usage is TRBV10-3 and J usage is TRBJ2-1, with 11 nucleotides matching TRBD2. V dropped 6 bases and J dropped 9; count of bases not matched to a gene: 4. This CDR3 has 13 residues. Germline loops: CDR1 ENHRY, CDR2 SYGVKD. CDR3 region: CAIRDGLAGEQFF. In DNA, the CDR3 is TGTGCCATCAGGGACGGACTAGCGGGTGAGCAGTTCTTC.

This clonotype has just a few counts. The chain employs TRBV7-3 and TRBJ2-5; no reliable D call. The assigned J gene may be wrong: the sequence end matches TRBJ2-7 better. CDR3 length: 13 amino acids. CDR1 and CDR2 (germline): SGHTA, FQGTGA. The CDR3 reads CASSLTMTGEQYF. Here the CDR3 DNA reads TGTGCCAGCAGCTTAACGATGACGGGCGAGCAGTACTTC.

The genes are TRBV20-1 and TRBJ2-4; possible D gene TRBD2, 6 bases. Per the germline V gene, CDR1 is DFQATT and CDR2 is SNEGSKA (reference sequence). The CDR3 runs 12 residues. The V end lost 6 bases, the J end lost 5 bases, and 11 bases lay between the germline ends. CDR3 nucleotides: TGCAGTGCCAGGAGGGAAGAAAACATTCAGTACTTC. Protein product: CSARREENIQYF.

This chain connects TRBV4-3 to TRBJ2-2, with 10 bases aligning to TRBD2. CDR1 LGHNA and CDR2 YSLEER come from the germline V gene. The CDR3 spans 17 residues. The ends lost 1 base at V and 1 base at J; junction bases unmatched: 3. The DNA for the CDR3 is TGCGCCAGCAGCCAAGTAGCGGGGGGCGGGAACACCGGGGAGCTGTTTTTT. Translating gives CASSQVAGGGNTGELFF.

This clonotype was picked up a small number of times. An end of the junction differs from the germline gene, which may be a read error. The chain employs TRBV24-1 and TRBJ2-3; D possibly corresponds to TRBD2 (5 bases). The germline gives CDR1 KGHDR, CDR2 SFDVKD. The CDR3 contains 15 residues. CDR3 sequence (DNA): TGTGCCACCAGTGATTTGCAGGCGGGCACAGATACGCGGTATTTT. The encoded protein is CATSDLQAGTDTRYF.

This sequence joins TRBV29-1 and TRBJ1-1; D is uncertain. This CDR3 has 12 amino acids. CDR1 is SQVTM, CDR2 ANQGSEA, per germline. Trimming shortened V by 4 bases and J by 2 bases, and 8 bases separated the two germline ends. The CDR3: CSVAFPNTEAFF. The CDR3, as DNA: TGCAGCGTTGCCTTCCCCAACACTGAAGCTTTCTTT.

The rearrangement links TRBV6-6 to TRBJ2-1; 11 nucleotides line up with TRBD2. Germline CDR1 MNHNY, CDR2 SVGAGI (reference sequence). The trim removed 5 bases at V and 3 bases at J, leaving 3 bases unmatched. CDR3 length: 15 amino acids. The CDR3 protein is CASSKGLAVYNEQFF. The CDR3 nucleotides are TGTGCCAGCAGTAAGGGACTAGCGGTCTACAATGAGCAGTTCTTC.

This clonotype appeared a few times. The chain uses TRBV7-8 and TRBJ2-5, with D unclear. The CDR3 consists of 14 residues. V was clipped by 0 bases and J by 1 base, with 6 bases between them. The germline V gene encodes CDR1 SGHVS and CDR2 FQNEAQ. DNA for the CDR3: TGTGCCAGCAGCTTAGCTCAGGTCCAAGAGACCCAGTACTTC. Protein product: CASSLAQVQETQYF.

This clonotype was seen ten or more times. This CDR3 reads CASSEAGGYNEQFF. DNA for the CDR3: TGTGCCAGCAGTGAAGCGGGGGGGTACAATGAGCAGTTCTTC. The J gene is TRBJ2-1, the V gene TRBV6-1, with 7 bases identical to TRBD2. Trimming cost V 0 bases and J 4 bases; bases outside gene matches: 0. The germline gives CDR1 MNHNS, CDR2 SASEGT. This CDR3 spans 14 amino acids.

This clonotype was observed a handful of times. The V gene is TRBV10-3, the J gene TRBJ2-5; 9 nucleotides align to TRBD2. The CDR3 is 16 amino acids. Germline V CDR1 and CDR2: ENHRY, SYGVKD. V shed 4 bases, J shed 7 bases, and the junction held 13 bases outside the gene matches. CDR3: CAISASGSGGPGTQYF. The CDR3 bases are TGTGCCATCAGTGCCTCGGGGAGCGGGGGGCCTGGGACCCAGTACTTC.

This clonotype has more than one count but fewer than ten. The chain employs TRBV18 and TRBJ1-5, with a possible D match to TRBD1 (5 bases). V lost 2 bases, J lost 6 bases, and 17 bases lay in between. From germline, CDR1 is KGHSH and CDR2 LQKENI. The CDR3 spans 16 residues. The CDR3 nucleotides read TGTGCCAGCTCACCATCGGGCGGGGCAGTTATTCAGCCCCAGCATTTT. Protein sequence: CASSPSGGAVIQPQHF.

This clonotype has just a few counts. V is TRBV7-2 and J is TRBJ2-4; D may be TRBD1 or TRBD2 (5 bases each). V lost 8 bases, J lost 7 bases, and 12 bases lay in between. Germline V CDR1 and CDR2: SGHTA, FQGNSA. CDR3 size: 12 residues. The CDR3 protein is CASSPWGNIQYF. The DNA for the CDR3 is TGTGCCAGCTCACCCTGGGGGAACATTCAGTACTTC.

V gene TRBV13 combines with J gene TRBJ2-7; the match to TRBD2 covers 16 bases. V lost 2 bases and J lost 6; bases outside the gene matches: 7. The germline V gene has CDR1 PRHDT and CDR2 FYEKMQ (reference sequence). There are 17 residues in the CDR3. CDR3 DNA: TGTGCCAGCAGCTTACCCGGGACTAGCGGGAGGGGCGTCGAGCAGTACTTC. Its protein is CASSLPGTSGRGVEQYF.

This clonotype was observed a few times. The chain links TRBV5-1 to TRBJ2-5; D might be TRBD1 or TRBD2, each matching 5 bases. Trimming removed 1 base from V and 5 bases from J, with 12 bases in between. This CDR3 comprises 14 residues. Germline-derived CDR1 and CDR2 are SGHRS and YFSETQ. This CDR3 is CASSLNQGPETQYF. The DNA for the CDR3 is TGCGCCAGCAGCTTGAATCAGGGACCGGAGACCCAGTACTTC.

The table lists this clonotype with a few counts. The rearrangement uses TRBV7-6 and TRBJ2-2; maybe TRBD2 (5 bases). V was clipped by 3 bases and J by 2 bases, with 16 bases between them. The CDR3 has 17 amino acids. The germline V gene has CDR1 SGHVS and CDR2 FNYEAQ. CDR3 coding DNA: TGTGCCAGCAGCTTGGGGATGGTAGCGAGAAACACCGGGGAGCTGTTTTTT. Residues: CASSLGMVARNTGELFF. Supplemented by reference TRBV7-6 and TRBJ2-2, the full variable domain reads GAGVSQSPRYKVTKRGQDVALRCDPISGHVSLYWYRQALGQGPEFLTYFNYEAQQDKSGLPNDRFSAERPEGSISTLTIQRTEQRDSAMYRCASSLGMVARNTGELFFGEGSRLTVL.

J is TRBJ1-2 and V is TRBV20-1; 8 bases agree with TRBD1. V was clipped by 4 bases and J by 2 bases; unmatched bases: 9. CDR3 length: 15 amino acids. From germline, CDR1 is DFQATT and CDR2 SNEGSKA (reference sequence). The CDR3 loop is CSAIRPRQGNYGYTF. The CDR3 DNA is TGCAGTGCTATCCGCCCGAGACAGGGGAACTATGGCTACACCTTC.

J is TRBJ1-3 and V is TRBV4-3; the D gene is possibly TRBD1 (5 bases). The CDR3 is made up of 16 amino acids. From germline, CDR1 is LGHNA and CDR2 YSLEER. Trimming took off 0 bases at V and 3 bases at J, with 12 bases between the two ends. The CDR3 region has the DNA TGCGCCAGCAGCCAAGAAACCGCCCAGGGTGGAAACACCATATATTTT. Its translation is CASSQETAQGGNTIYF.

The chain uses TRBV7-2 and TRBJ1-4, with D uncertain. The V gene lost 5 bases and the J gene lost 8 bases, with 15 bases spanning the gap. The CDR3 spans 14 residues. Germline V gives CDR1 SGHTA, CDR2 FQGNSA. CDR3 loop: CASSTREGREKLFF. The CDR3 DNA reads TGTGCCAGCAGCACCCGAGAAGGAAGAGAAAAACTGTTTTTT. Full variable domain (rest looked up from reference TRBV7-2 and TRBJ1-4): GAGVSQSPSNKVTEKGKDVELRCDPISGHTALYWYRQSLGQGLEFLIYFQGNSAPDKSGLPSDRFSAERTGGSVSTLTIQRTQQEDSAVYLCASSTREGREKLFFGSGTQLSVL.

This clonotype was detected a few times. The gene calls are TRBV6-1 and TRBJ1-5; D call uncertain. V gave up 8 bases and J gave up 6 bases, with 11 bases separating them. This CDR3 contains 12 residues. Germline assignment: CDR1 MNHNS and CDR2 SASEGT. As DNA, the CDR3 is TGTGCCAGCTCAAATATGGTTCAGCCCCAGCATTTT. Its translation: CASSNMVQPQHF.

As to this clonotype: An end of the junction does not agree with germline; a read error may underlie this. The J gene is TRBJ1-1, the V gene TRBV5-5; D possibly corresponds to TRBD1 (5 bases). Germline V gene data show CDR1 as SGHKS and CDR2 as YYEKEE (reference sequence). The CDR3 runs 14 residues. The CDR3 spells CPSSLIGSGTEAFF. The CDR3 DNA reads TGTCCCAGCAGCTTGATAGGGTCAGGGACTGAAGCTTTCTTT.

The rearrangement joins TRBV12-3 or TRBV12-4 to TRBJ1-2; no firm D call. This CDR3 has 14 amino acids. V lost 3 bases to trimming and J lost 1 base, with 9 bases between them. The DNA of the CDR3 is TGTGCCAGCAGTTTGCTCAACCTTAACTATGGCTACACCTTC. It specifies CASSLLNLNYGYTF.

The chain uses TRBV4-1 and TRBJ2-4; TRBD2 aligns across 10 bases. The V segment lost 4 bases and the J segment 7 bases; nucleotides outside the gene matches: 10. There are 16 residues in the CDR3. Germline CDR1 is MGHRA and CDR2 is YSYEKL. The CDR3 DNA follows: TGCGCCAGCAGCCCAGAGCTAGCGGGAGCCTTGAACATTCAGTACTTC. Its protein is CASSPELAGALNIQYF.

The V and J genes are TRBV7-2 and TRBJ2-1; 7 bases align to TRBD2. The CDR3 has 17 amino acids. Germline V gene sequence: CDR1 SGHTA, CDR2 FQGNSA. Unmatched junction bases numbered 12, after V lost 2 bases and J lost 5 bases. The chain's CDR3 is CASSLNYFRLADNEQFF. CDR3 coding DNA: TGTGCCAGCAGCTTAAACTATTTTCGCCTAGCGGACAATGAGCAGTTCTTC.

This chain connects TRBV6-5 to TRBJ1-4, with D uncertain. The V gene's germline CDR1 is MNHEY and CDR2 SVGAGI. With 4 bases removed from V and 6 bases from J, the gap between germline ends came to 9 bases. This CDR3 contains 13 residues. In DNA form, the CDR3 reads TGTGCCAGCAGTTTGACAATAGATGAAAAACTGTTTTTT. Residues: CASSLTIDEKLFF.

This rearrangement joins TRBV11-2 to TRBJ2-2, with D possibly being TRBD1 or TRBD2 (6 bases each). The germline gives CDR1 SGHAT, CDR2 FQNNGV. The CDR3 is 20 amino acids. V was trimmed by 2 bases and J by 2 bases, leaving 24 bases between them. The CDR3 DNA follows: TGTGCCAGCAGCTTACGTTCCGGGGGCAGGGAAAATTTTAACACCGGGGAGCTGTTTTTT. Translation gives CASSLRSGGRENFNTGELFF.

This clonotype occurred a few times. The rearrangement joins TRBV7-6 to TRBJ1-5, with TRBD1 matching over 10 bases. Per germline, CDR1 SGHVS and CDR2 FNYEAQ. The length of the CDR3 is 15 residues. V shed 1 base and J 7 bases; nucleotides not matched to a gene: 4. CDR3 DNA: TGTGCCAGCAGCTTAGGGCGGGACAGGGGCCAGCCCCAGCATTTT. Its protein product is CASSLGRDRGQPQHF. Drawing the rest from reference TRBV7-6 and TRBJ1-5, the complete variable domain is GAGVSQSPRYKVTKRGQDVALRCDPISGHVSLYWYRQALGQGPEFLTYFNYEAQQDKSGLPNDRFSAERPEGSISTLTIQRTEQRDSAMYRCASSLGRDRGQPQHFGDGTRLSIL.

This clonotype was counted only a few times. This rearrangement joins TRBV7-8 to TRBJ2-2, with D maybe TRBD1 (6 bases). V dropped 7 bases and J dropped 4 bases, with 16 bases sitting between them. Germline assignment: CDR1 SGHVS and CDR2 FQNEAQ. This CDR3 has 15 residues. The CDR3 DNA follows: TGTGCCAGCAACTTGGGGGACATGTCCACCGGGGAGCTGTTTTTT. Protein product: CASNLGDMSTGELFF.

The chain recombines TRBV4-3 with TRBJ2-5, with a weak D call TRBD1 (5 bases). The closer fit of TRBJ2-7 to the DNA end suggests the J call may be wrong. The CDR3 covers 15 residues. Germline CDR1 LGHNA, CDR2 YSLEER. The CDR3 DNA reads as TGCGCCAGCAGCCAAGGGGCAGGGCGCTCCTACGAGCAGTACTTC. Its protein is CASSQGAGRSYEQYF.